This TCR beta chain emerged from a study of HIV-infected patients and healthy controls. Study results and limitations: Untreated HIV+ repertoires had roughly threefold fewer distinct CDR3s and lower Shannon diversity than healthy controls. Significantly higher mean Gini indices appeared in HIV-infected repertoires, possibly reflecting oligoclonality.

Regarding this clonotype: Its antigen is currently unknown.

450 to 600 ng RNA was reverse transcribed with alpha and beta constant-region primers. Each of the alpha and beta chains got its own library through chain-specific third strand synthesis with indices. A 5' RACE adapter with a random hexamer and the SP2 primer site was joined to cDNA. Two random hexamers, added before amplification and joined, formed each molecule's 12-nucleotide barcode. TCRdb ran MiXCR on the 5' RACE reads and lists one entry per CDR3 protein. Among 15,000 to 20,000 distinct CDR3 sequences, roughly 6% were seen once, and the ten largest hold 1.9%. CDR1 and CDR2 (germline): MNHNS, SASEGT. With V trimmed by 3 bases and J by 4 bases, 6 bases remained unmatched. This CDR3 is built from 15 residues. The repertoire came from unfractionated whole blood and reflected all unsorted peripheral T cells.

The clonotype originates from an adult in good health. The rearrangement links TRBV6-1 to TRBJ2-5, with 9 bases matching TRBD1. Source material: blood. CDR3 nucleotide sequence: TGTGCCAGCAGTGATAGGACAGGGGTTAGAGAGACCCAGTACTTC. Translation: CASSDRTGVRETQYF.